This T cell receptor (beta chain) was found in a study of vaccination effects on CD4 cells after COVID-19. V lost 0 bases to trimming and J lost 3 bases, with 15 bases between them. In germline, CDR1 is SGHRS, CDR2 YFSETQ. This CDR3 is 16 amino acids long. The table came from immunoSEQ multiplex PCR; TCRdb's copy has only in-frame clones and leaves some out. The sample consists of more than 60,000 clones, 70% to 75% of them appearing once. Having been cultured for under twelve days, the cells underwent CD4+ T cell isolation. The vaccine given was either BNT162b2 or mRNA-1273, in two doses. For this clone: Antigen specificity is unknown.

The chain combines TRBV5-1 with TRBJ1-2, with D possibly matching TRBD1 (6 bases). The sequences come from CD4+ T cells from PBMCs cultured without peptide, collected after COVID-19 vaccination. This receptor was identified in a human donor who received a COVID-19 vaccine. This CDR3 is CASSLEGGAFDYGYTF. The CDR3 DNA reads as TGCGCCAGCAGCTTGGAAGGGGGGGCGTTTGACTATGGCTACACCTTC.